These 28 T cell receptor beta chains came from one sample sequenced in a study of T cell responses to AZD1222 COVID-19 vaccine. This table comes from immunoSEQ multiplex PCR, and its TCRdb copy is limited to in-frame clones, with some not included. The sample lists roughly 140,000 clones, about nine tenths occurring once. The material sequenced was peripheral blood, taken 28 days after the second AZD1222 dose. The source is an adult who received the AZD1222 COVID-19 vaccine.

This chain uses TRBV5-4 with TRBJ2-2, with 9 bases that match TRBD2. The CDR3 sequence is 15 residues long. J lost 9 bases, V lost 2 bases, and 8 bases had no gene match. CDR1 is SGHNT, CDR2 YYREEE, per germline (reference sequence). In DNA, the CDR3 is TGTGCCAGCAGCTTTGGGACTAGCCTCACGAGGGAGCTGTTTTTT. Its protein is CASSFGTSLTRELFF.

The chain has TRBV6-6 and TRBJ2-5; D ambiguous. The length of the CDR3 is 14 residues. The V end was cut by 6 bases, the J end by 2 bases, with 13 bases between. The germline gives CDR1 MNHNY, CDR2 SVGAGI (reference sequence). Here the CDR3 DNA reads TGTGCCAGCAGCCCTGAACCCCCACAAGAGACCCAGTACTTC. It encodes CASSPEPPQETQYF.

Details on this clone: Other DNA sequences in the sample encode the same CDR3. The J gene is TRBJ1-2, the V gene TRBV27; TRBD1 is a possible D gene (5 bases). The CDR3 loop spans 13 amino acids. Looked up from germline, CDR1 is MNHEY and CDR2 is SMNVEV (reference sequence). V was clipped by 3 bases and J by 4 bases, with 9 bases between them. The CDR3 DNA reads as TGTGCCAGCAGTTTCGGCAGGGCCTATGGCTACACCTTC. This sequence encodes CASSFGRAYGYTF.

This clone occurred once. This chain uses TRBV10-2 with TRBJ2-1; D not certain. Germline V gene lookup returns CDR1 WSHSY and CDR2 SAAADI. V dropped 8 bases and J dropped 5 bases, with 4 bases sitting between them. The CDR3 has 10 amino acids. In DNA, the CDR3 is TGCGCCAGCGCAAACAATGAGCAGTTCTTC. Translation gives CASANNEQFF.

The V and J genes are TRBV2 and TRBJ2-1; 8 bases match TRBD2. V trimming: 0 bases; J trimming: 8 bases; junction bases outside the gene matches: 6. CDR3 length: 15 residues. CDR1 is SNHLY, CDR2 FYNNEI, per germline. The CDR3 DNA sequence: TGTGCCAGCAGTGAAGCGGGACTAGTAGGTGATGAGCAGTTCTTC. Translating gives CASSEAGLVGDEQFF.

V is TRBV7-9 and J is TRBJ2-4; no reliable D call. Between the trimmed V and J ends, which lost 5 bases and 1 base, there was a span of 6 bases. Germline lookup yields CDR1 SEHNR and CDR2 FQNEAQ (reference sequence). The CDR3 totals 13 residues. Here the CDR3 reads CASSPPAKNIQYF. The CDR3 DNA sequence: TGTGCCAGCAGCCCGCCTGCCAAAAACATTCAGTACTTC. The entire variable domain, with the rest obtained from reference TRBV7-9 and TRBJ2-4, is as follows: DTGVSQNPRHKITKRGQNVTFRCDPISEHNRLYWYRQTLGQGPEFLTYFQNEAQLEKSRLLSDRFSAERPKGSFSTLEIQRTEQGDSAMYLCASSPPAKNIQYFGAGTRLSVL.

The sample holds one count of this clone. V is TRBV27 and J is TRBJ1-3, with unresolved D. Germline V lookup: CDR1 MNHEY, CDR2 SMNVEV (reference sequence). V was trimmed by 6 bases and J by 8 bases, leaving 17 bases between them. The CDR3 length is 14 residues. CDR3 nucleotide sequence: TGTGCCAGCAGCCGTCCCGCCCGGTCTGACACCATATATTTT. Translated: CASSRPARSDTIYF.

The chain carries TRBV2 and TRBJ2-2; D ambiguous. There are 18 residues in the CDR3. The germline V and J ends were trimmed by 11 bases and 4 bases, with 29 bases remaining between them. Per the germline V gene, CDR1 is SNHLY and CDR2 is FYNNEI. In DNA form, the CDR3 reads TGTGCCGGCCAAACCCGGGCCCGACACAGTGGAGTCACCGGGGAGCTGTTTTTT. Translating gives CAGQTRARHSGVTGELFF.

The chain joins TRBV15 to TRBJ2-7; 10 bases fit TRBD1. Germline CDR1 LNHNV, CDR2 YYDKDF (reference sequence). After removal of 1 base from V and 5 bases from J, the junction contained 5 bases not matched to a gene. This CDR3 has 15 residues. The CDR3 DNA reads as TGTGCCACCAGCAGAGCCGGGACAGGGGTCAACGAGCAGTACTTC. This sequence encodes CATSRAGTGVNEQYF.

The chain has TRBV14 and TRBJ2-1, with D hard to call. The CDR3 consists of 16 residues. The germline V and J ends were trimmed by 0 bases and 3 bases, with 12 bases remaining between them. Germline CDR1 is SGHDN and CDR2 is FVKESK. The CDR3, as DNA: TGTGCCAGCAGCCAAGATAAACCTCTTTTCTACAATGAGCAGTTCTTC. Translation: CASSQDKPLFYNEQFF.

The chain links TRBV6-5 to TRBJ1-1; tentatively, D is TRBD1 (5 bases). The germline gives CDR1 MNHEY, CDR2 SVGAGI. The CDR3 is made up of 12 amino acids. The V end lost 2 bases, the J end lost 8 bases, and 9 bases lay between the germline ends. CDR3 nucleotides: TGTGCCAGCAGTTACGGGGCGGCAGAAGCTTTCTTT. Translating gives CASSYGAAEAFF.

The J gene is TRBJ2-2, the V gene TRBV2; D is ambiguous. This CDR3 is built from 16 residues. Germline V gene lookup returns CDR1 SNHLY and CDR2 FYNNEI. The V gene lost 1 base and the J gene lost 5 bases, with 14 bases spanning the gap. The CDR3 sequence: CASSEGGAQSTGELFF. CDR3 sequence (DNA): TGTGCCAGCAGTGAAGGAGGTGCGCAATCGACCGGGGAGCTGTTTTTT.

In the case of this clone: The junction departs from the called germline gene at one end, perhaps through a read error. The rearrangement joins TRBV20-1 to TRBJ2-1, with TRBD2 matching 7 bases. The CDR3 covers 11 residues. From germline, CDR1 is DFQATT and CDR2 SNEGSKA (reference sequence). CDR3 residues: CSVPGLAAQIF. The CDR3 DNA follows: TGCAGTGTCCCTGGGCTAGCGGCTCAGATCTTC.

This rearrangement joins TRBV6-5 to TRBJ2-7, with 9 nucleotides matching TRBD1. The germline V gene encodes CDR1 MNHEY and CDR2 SVGAGI. The V segment lost 6 bases and the J segment 2 bases; nucleotides outside the gene matches: 8. The CDR3 totals 15 residues. The DNA of the CDR3 is TGTGCCAGCAGGGGCTCCGGGACAGGGACCTACGAGCAGTACTTC. This encodes CASRGSGTGTYEQYF.

The genes are TRBV12-5 and TRBJ2-3; 9 bases match TRBD1. V lost 6 bases, J lost 6 bases, and 7 bases stayed unmatched. Per germline, CDR1 LGHNT and CDR2 FRNRAP. The CDR3 is 14 amino acids. As DNA, the CDR3 is TGTGCTAGTGGCCCGGGACAGGGCAGCGATACGCAGTATTTT. Residues: CASGPGQGSDTQYF. The full variable domain, with the rest looked up from reference TRBV12-5 and TRBJ2-3, is DARVTQTPRHKVTEMGQEVTMRCQPILGHNTVFWYRQTMMQGLELLAYFRNRAPLDDSGMPKDRFSAEMPDATLATLKIQPSEPRDSAVYFCASGPGQGSDTQYFGPGTRLTVL.

The chain joins TRBV7-9 to TRBJ2-7; 7 bases agree with TRBD1. The V gene end was trimmed by 0 bases and the J gene end by 3 bases; junction bases not matched to a gene: 8. Germline-derived CDR1 and CDR2 are SEHNR and FQNEAQ (reference sequence). The CDR3 spans 16 residues. CDR3 coding DNA: TGTGCCAGCAGCTTAGCGACCGGGACAGATTACTACGAGCAGTACTTC. Translated: CASSLATGTDYYEQYF.

The chain links TRBV7-2 to TRBJ2-7, with 9 bases identical to TRBD2. Germline V gives CDR1 SGHTA, CDR2 FQGNSA. CDR3 size: 14 residues. J lost 4 bases, V lost 3 bases, and 4 bases had no gene match. Here the CDR3 reads CASSFSGGPYEQYF. The CDR3 nucleotides read TGTGCCAGCAGCTTTAGCGGGGGCCCTTACGAGCAGTACTTC.

V and J are TRBV5-1 and TRBJ2-1, with 10 nucleotides matching TRBD2. Trimming cost V 6 bases and J 0 bases; bases outside gene matches: 6. CDR3 length equals 16 residues. The germline gives CDR1 SGHRS, CDR2 YFSETQ. CDR3 sequence (DNA): TGCGCCAGCACCGAACCTAGCGGGAGCTCCTACAATGAGCAGTTCTTC. This sequence encodes CASTEPSGSSYNEQFF.

This clone was counted between two and nine times. The CDR3: CASSLDGAYEQYF. In nucleotides, the CDR3 is TGTGCCAGCAGCCTCGACGGCGCCTACGAGCAGTACTTC. The chain couples TRBV11-3 to TRBJ2-7; unclear D gene. CDR3 size: 13 residues. The germline V gene encodes CDR1 SGHNT and CDR2 YENEEA. Trimming pared 5 bases from V and 2 bases from J, leaving 10 bases between.

This clone has a single count. The rearrangement joins TRBV5-1 to TRBJ1-5, with 10 nucleotides matching TRBD1. The junction had 3 bases not matched to a gene; V was cut back by 4 bases and J by 2 bases. CDR1 is SGHRS and CDR2 is YFSETQ in the germline V gene. This CDR3 is 15 amino acids long. The CDR3 sequence: CASSAGTGGNQPQHF. The CDR3 DNA is TGCGCCAGCAGCGCCGGGACAGGGGGCAATCAGCCCCAGCATTTT.

This clone appeared a single time. The rearrangement links TRBV12-3 or TRBV12-4 to TRBJ1-1, with D possibly TRBD1 on 6 matching bases. The CDR3 consists of 12 residues. The V gene lost 11 bases and the J gene lost 1 base, with 11 bases spanning the gap. The CDR3 sequence is CAVQQGNTEAFF. CDR3 sequence (DNA): TGTGCCGTGCAACAGGGGAACACTGAAGCTTTCTTT.

This clone came up once. This sequence joins TRBV6-5 and TRBJ2-7, with 7 bases identical to TRBD2. V was clipped by 5 bases and J by 2 bases; unmatched bases: 9. The V gene's germline CDR1 is MNHEY and CDR2 SVGAGI. The CDR3 runs to 15 residues. CDR3 bases: TGTGCCAGCAGTCCCGGGGCTAGCGGAGCCTACGAGCAGTACTTC. This translates into CASSPGASGAYEQYF.

This clone was seen a single time. The chain couples TRBV6-5 to TRBJ1-3; D ambiguous. Trimming took off 2 bases at V and 4 bases at J, with 6 bases between the two ends. Per the germline V gene, CDR1 is MNHEY and CDR2 is SVGAGI. The length of the CDR3 is 13 residues. CDR3 sequence: CASSYGEGNTIYF. The CDR3 bases are TGTGCCAGCAGTTACGGAGAGGGAAACACCATATATTTT.

The V gene is TRBV27, the J gene TRBJ2-2, with 7 positions matching TRBD1. The CDR3 is 16 amino acids. Germline V gene data show CDR1 as MNHEY and CDR2 as SMNVEV (reference sequence). The junction had 9 bases not matched to a gene; V was cut back by 5 bases and J by 3 bases. The CDR3 region has the DNA TGTGCCAGCAGTCTTGAAGGGACAGCGTACACCGGGGAGCTGTTTTTT. Its translation is CASSLEGTAYTGELFF.

V and J are TRBV29-1 and TRBJ1-2; TRBD1 might be the D (5 bases). V gave up 6 bases and J gave up 1 base, with 24 bases separating them. This CDR3 comprises 17 residues. Germline V gene data show CDR1 as SQVTM and CDR2 as ANQGSEA. Written as DNA, the CDR3 is TGCAGCGTCGCCCCTCGGGGGAGGGGTCGGCTTAACTATGGCTACACCTTC. This encodes CSVAPRGRGRLNYGYTF.

The chain is built from TRBV24-1 and TRBJ2-1; a possible D gene is TRBD2 (5 bases). This CDR3 region has 15 residues. Germline loops: CDR1 KGHDR, CDR2 SFDVKD. Between the trimmed V and J ends, which lost 4 bases and 5 bases, there was a span of 14 bases. The CDR3 protein is CATSDPRDVHNEQFF. CDR3 sequence (DNA): TGTGCCACCAGTGACCCCCGGGATGTCCACAATGAGCAGTTCTTC.

The gene calls are TRBV19 and TRBJ1-5; 10 bases are shared with TRBD1. V trimming: 3 bases; J trimming: 5 bases; junction bases outside the gene matches: 1. The CDR3 has 14 amino acids. From germline, CDR1 is LNHDA and CDR2 SQIVND (reference sequence). The CDR3 loop is CASSIGTGDQPQHF. The CDR3 nucleotides read TGTGCCAGTAGTATCGGGACAGGGGATCAGCCCCAGCATTTT.

V gene TRBV2 combines with J gene TRBJ1-3; no firm D call. The germline V gene has CDR1 SNHLY and CDR2 FYNNEI. This CDR3 has 13 amino acids. Trimming took off 3 bases at V and 5 bases at J, with 8 bases between the two ends. Here the CDR3 DNA reads TGTGCCAGCAGTGAGAGCAAAAGAAACACCATATATTTT. Encoded protein: CASSESKRNTIYF.